A selection of T cell receptor beta chains follows, all from one sample in a study of vaccination effects on CD4 cells after COVID-19. No cognate antigen is known for these TCRs. Clones were sequenced by immunoSEQ multiplex PCR, and TCRdb holds only the in-frame ones, with some missing. The data show 42,000 or so clones, around 72% seen once. Sample: CD4+ T cells from PBMCs cultured with a peptide pool, taken before COVID-19 vaccination. The receptors derive from a human donor who had a prior SARS-CoV-2 infection. Both conserved end residues are part of each CDR3. The D gene is left open where the match is weak. The size entry is marked missing in some rows and otherwise reads once, few, many or a size class.

-,TRBV14,TRBJ2-7,TRBD1,15,CASSQDLRTGDEQYF,TGTGCCAGCAGCCAAGATCTTAGGACAGGGGACGAGCAGTACTTC
-,TRBV6-2/TRBV6-3,TRBJ2-1,-,13,CASSYQGYNEQFF,TGTGCCAGCAGTTATCAAGGGTACAATGAGCAGTTCTTC
few,TRBV7-2,TRBJ1-3,-,14,CASSLDRQSSDIYF,TGTGCCAGCAGCTTAGACAGACAGTCCTCCGACATATATTTT
-,TRBV3-1/TRBV3-2,TRBJ2-7,TRBD1,13,CASSHEDRVEQYF,TGTGCCAGCAGCCACGAGGACAGGGTCGAGCAGTACTTC
-,TRBV6-5,TRBJ2-7,TRBD1,14,CASRGQSGSYEQYF,TGTGCCAGCAGGGGACAGTCAGGCTCCTACGAGCAGTACTTC
-,TRBV6-5,TRBJ1-5,-,12,CASRRSGQPQHF,TGTGCCAGCAGAAGGTCAGGGCAGCCCCAGCATTTT
-,TRBV7-3,TRBJ2-1,TRBD2,14,CASSLRAGEYEQFF,TGTGCCAGCAGCTTACGGGCGGGAGAGTATGAGCAGTTCTTC
-,TRBV6-6,TRBJ2-7,-,13,CASSAAYYDEQYF,TGTGCCAGCAGCGCCGCCTACTATGACGAGCAGTACTTC
-,TRBV4-3,TRBJ2-7,-,13,CASSQGQGDEQYF,TGCGCCAGCAGCCAAGGGCAGGGTGACGAGCAGTACTTC
few,TRBV12-3/TRBV12-4,TRBJ1-3,-,13,CASSLRAGNTIYF,TGTGCCAGCAGTTTGAGAGCAGGAAACACCATATATTTT
-,TRBV3-1/TRBV3-2,TRBJ2-7,TRBD2,15,CASSWGLENIYEQYF,TGTGCCAGCAGCTGGGGACTAGAAAATATCTACGAGCAGTACTTC
-,TRBV6-5,TRBJ1-5,-,14,CASTKRETNQPQHF,TGTGCCAGCACTAAAAGGGAGACCAATCAGCCCCAGCATTTT
-,TRBV7-9,TRBJ1-1,TRBD1,15,CASSRTRQGDTEAFF,TGTGCCAGCAGCAGAACGAGACAGGGCGACACTGAAGCTTTCTTT
few,TRBV27,TRBJ1-1,-,13,CASSSWSNTEAFF,TGTGCCAGCAGTTCCTGGTCGAACACTGAAGCTTTCTTT
-,TRBV5-4,TRBJ2-7,TRBD1,14,CASSLERDRDEQYF,TGTGCCAGCAGCTTGGAAAGGGACAGGGACGAGCAGTACTTC
-,TRBV6-5,TRBJ2-7,TRBD2,13,CASSYETSSEQYF,TGTGCCAGCAGTTACGAGACTAGCTCCGAGCAGTACTTC
-,TRBV6-5,TRBJ2-2,TRBD1,15,CASFGRQGATGELFF,TGTGCCAGCTTCGGCCGACAGGGGGCAACCGGGGAGCTGTTTTTT
-,TRBV4-1,TRBJ2-1,TRBD2,16,CASSTGLAGTYNEQFF,TGCGCCAGCAGCACAGGGCTAGCGGGGACCTACAATGAGCAGTTCTTC
-,TRBV6-5,TRBJ2-3,-,12,CASRTLADTQYF,TGTGCCAGCCGTACCCTAGCAGATACGCAGTATTTT
-,TRBV11-2,TRBJ1-6,-,16,CASSLAPWARGSPLHF,TGTGCCAGCAGCTTGGCCCCCTGGGCCAGGGGTTCACCCCTCCACTTT
-,TRBV7-6,TRBJ2-5,TRBD1,15,CASSPGQGRSETQYF,TGTGCCAGCAGTCCAGGACAGGGCAGAAGCGAGACCCAGTACTTC
-,TRBV2,TRBJ2-5,TRBD1,14,CASSRQGRGETQYF,TGTGCCAGCAGTCGACAGGGTCGGGGAGAGACCCAGTACTTC
once,TRBV6-6,TRBJ2-7,-,13,CASSWGQGYEQYF,TGTGCCAGCAGTTGGGGTCAGGGCTACGAGCAGTACTTC
-,TRBV5-4,TRBJ2-3,TRBD1,14,CASSQTGGGDTQYF,TGTGCCAGCAGCCAAACAGGGGGTGGAGATACGCAGTATTTT
-,TRBV18,TRBJ1-2,-,15,CASSSDVRVSYGYTF,TGTGCCAGCTCATCGGACGTCCGAGTAAGCTATGGCTACACCTTC
-,TRBV28,TRBJ2-7,TRBD1,12,CASGQGSYEQYF,TGTGCCAGCGGACAGGGGAGTTACGAGCAGTACTTC
-,TRBV6-5,TRBJ2-7,-,15,CASQVVWGSSYEQYF,TGTGCCAGCCAAGTCGTGTGGGGAAGCTCCTACGAGCAGTACTTC
-,TRBV7-9,TRBJ2-2,TRBD2,14,CASSLAGATGELFF,TGTGCCAGCAGCCTAGCGGGAGCGACCGGGGAGCTGTTTTTT
-,TRBV7-2,TRBJ1-3,-,16,CASSLIPGNSGNTIYF,TGTGCCAGCAGCTTAATTCCGGGGAACTCTGGAAACACCATATATTTT
-,TRBV30,TRBJ1-3,-,16,CAVDTPRVGSGNTIYF,TGTGCCGTCGATACGCCACGAGTGGGCTCTGGAAACACCATATATTTT
-,TRBV9,TRBJ1-1,-,15,CASSPRGGEDTEAFF,TGTGCCAGCAGCCCCCGGGGGGGGGAAGACACTGAAGCTTTCTTT
-,TRBV29-1,TRBJ1-3,-,14,CSVEAGGSRNTIYF,TGCAGCGTTGAAGCCGGGGGGAGCCGAAACACCATATATTTT
-,TRBV10-1,TRBJ2-7,-,15,CASMLGRASTYEQYF,TGCGCCAGTATGCTCGGAAGGGCTAGTACCTACGAGCAGTACTTC
-,TRBV30,TRBJ1-6,-,15,CAWSLPDSNNSPLHF,TGTGCCTGGAGTCTCCCCGACAGCAATAATTCACCCCTCCACTTT
-,TRBV6-2/TRBV6-3,TRBJ1-2,-,16,CASSYSVADRVYGYTF,TGTGCCAGCAGTTACTCAGTGGCTGACCGGGTCTATGGCTACACCTTC
-,TRBV3-1/TRBV3-2,TRBJ2-7,TRBD2,13,CASSQVSSGEQYF,TGTGCCAGCAGCCAAGTGTCTAGCGGAGAGCAGTACTTC